The 13 T cell receptor beta chains reported below all come from one sample, sequenced in a study of blood T cell repertoires in COVID-19 (dated by TCRdb to 2020 to 2021). Library construction relied on the immunoSEQ multiplex PCR assay. TCRdb took over this immuneACCESS table, retaining in-frame rearrangements with V and J assigned. Such tables are incomplete; in checked studies, under half of the missing clones stem from an unresolved V gene, and the remainder is unexplained. The sample records tens of thousands of clones, roughly 70% of which are singletons. The leading ten clones occupy about three fifths of the sample. The sequencing input was peripheral blood. The source is a man aged 80 or over with acute or convalescent COVID-19.

The V gene is TRBV15, the J gene TRBJ2-3, with 12 bases aligning to TRBD2. With V trimmed by 5 bases and J by 5 bases, 5 bases remained unmatched. Germline values: CDR1 LNHNV, CDR2 YYDKDF (reference sequence). The CDR3 contains 15 residues. Here the CDR3 DNA reads TGTGCCACCAGCGTGGGACTAGCGGGTTTAGATACGCAGTATTTT. Amino acids: CATSVGLAGLDTQYF.

This chain connects TRBV12-5 to TRBJ2-1; no clear D. Between the trimmed V and J ends, which lost 5 bases and 8 bases, there was a span of 7 bases. The CDR3 runs 11 residues. Germline lookup yields CDR1 LGHNT and CDR2 FRNRAP. The chain's CDR3 is CASGPRDEQFF. In DNA, the CDR3 is TGTGCTAGTGGTCCCCGGGATGAGCAGTTCTTC. Supplemented by reference TRBV12-5 and TRBJ2-1, the full variable domain reads DARVTQTPRHKVTEMGQEVTMRCQPILGHNTVFWYRQTMMQGLELLAYFRNRAPLDDSGMPKDRFSAEMPDATLATLKIQPSEPRDSAVYFCASGPRDEQFFGPGTRLTVL.

V usage is TRBV27 and J usage is TRBJ2-1, with no clear D. CDR3 size: 14 residues. Trimming stripped 1 base from V and 7 bases from J, with 11 bases between. In germline, CDR1 is MNHEY, CDR2 SMNVEV (reference sequence). The CDR3 loop is CASSLFRIWNEQFF. In DNA, the CDR3 is TGTGCCAGCAGTTTATTCAGGATCTGGAATGAGCAGTTCTTC.

A few counts support this clone. This chain uses TRBV9 with TRBJ2-1; D perhaps matches TRBD1 (6 bases). Deletions cut 3 bases from V and 9 bases from J, with 13 bases between. Germline V gene lookup returns CDR1 SGDLS and CDR2 YYNGEE. The CDR3 extends over 13 amino acids. The DNA for the CDR3 is TGTGCCAGCAGCGGACAGGTAAAGGGTGAGCAGTTCTTC. It codes for CASSGQVKGEQFF.

As to this clone: Other nucleotide sequences from this sample produce the same CDR3. The chain is built from TRBV7-2 and TRBJ2-7; 10 bases agree with TRBD2. V was pared by 1 base and J by 3 bases, with 3 bases of the junction left unmatched. The V gene's germline CDR1 is SGHTA and CDR2 FQGNSA. This CDR3 spans 15 amino acids. Written as DNA, the CDR3 is TGTGCCAGCAGCTTAGAAGCTAGCGGGAGCTACGAGCAGTACTTC. Translation gives CASSLEASGSYEQYF.

The chain's CDR3 is CASSADRGESYEQYF. The CDR3, as DNA: TGTGCCAGCAGCGCCGACAGGGGAGAATCCTACGAGCAGTACTTC. This chain links TRBV7-3 with TRBJ2-7; 8 bases fit TRBD1. CDR1 is SGHTA, CDR2 FQGTGA, per germline. This CDR3 has 15 amino acids. V shed 5 bases and J 1 base; nucleotides not matched to a gene: 7.

This clone has only a few counts. This chain links TRBV28 with TRBJ1-1; D not resolved. Germline V lookup: CDR1 MDHEN, CDR2 SYDVKM. CDR3 length: 11 residues. V was trimmed by 5 bases and J by 3 bases, leaving 4 bases between them. This CDR3 is CASSRDTEAFF. The CDR3 DNA follows: TGTGCCAGCAGTAGAGACACTGAAGCTTTCTTT.

The rearrangement links TRBV19 to TRBJ2-5; 8 bases agree with TRBD1. From germline, CDR1 is LNHDA and CDR2 SQIVND (reference sequence). Losses at the gene ends were 5 bases for V and 4 bases for J; bases not matched to a gene: 0. The length of the CDR3 is 12 residues. The CDR3 reads CASSDRGETQYF. CDR3 nucleotides: TGTGCCAGTAGTGACAGGGGAGAGACCCAGTACTTC.

This clone was counted only a few times. The chain carries TRBV19 and TRBJ2-1; TRBD1 matches at 7 bases. J lost 4 bases, V lost 2 bases, and 5 bases had no gene match. The germline gives CDR1 LNHDA, CDR2 SQIVND (reference sequence). This CDR3 contains 15 residues. CDR3 protein: CASSIQGQIYNEQFF. As DNA, the CDR3 is TGTGCCAGTAGTATACAGGGACAGATTTACAATGAGCAGTTCTTC.

This rearrangement joins TRBV11-2 to TRBJ2-3, with TRBD1 as a possible D gene (5 bases). The V end was cut by 1 base, the J end by 5 bases, with 13 bases between. The CDR3 runs to 15 residues. Germline V gene data show CDR1 as SGHAT and CDR2 as FQNNGV. The CDR3 sequence is CASSLGMGQGDTQYF. Here the CDR3 DNA reads TGTGCCAGCAGCTTAGGTATGGGGCAGGGAGATACGCAGTATTTT.

The chain combines TRBV7-2 with TRBJ1-1; no definite D call. CDR3 length equals 14 residues. V lost 1 base, J lost 1 base, and 7 bases lay in between. Germline assignment: CDR1 SGHTA and CDR2 FQGNSA. This chain's CDR3 is CASSLVIPNTEAFF. CDR3 DNA: TGTGCCAGCAGCTTAGTAATCCCGAACACTGAAGCTTTCTTT.

This chain connects TRBV2 to TRBJ2-7, with a weak D call TRBD2 (5 bases). Germline V CDR1 and CDR2: SNHLY, FYNNEI. This CDR3 has 11 residues. Trimming left V 4 bases short and J 6 bases short, with 7 bases between. CDR3 DNA sequence: TGTGCCAGCAGTGTAGAGGGCGAGCAGTACTTC. Translating it yields CASSVEGEQYF.

The gene calls are TRBV5-5 and TRBJ1-4, with D possibly matching TRBD1 (6 bases). Germline CDR1 and CDR2: SGHKS and YYEKEE (reference sequence). V was pared by 2 bases and J by 0 bases, with 14 bases between. This CDR3 contains 17 residues. The CDR3 loop reads CASSFAGELATNEKLFF. The CDR3 bases are TGTGCCAGCAGCTTTGCAGGGGAACTTGCAACTAATGAAAAACTGTTTTTT.